A selection of T cell receptor beta chains follows, all from one sample in a study of shared clonotypes between healthy human individuals. Assay used: immunoSEQ multiplex PCR; TCRdb lists only in-frame clones, some missing. The table lists about 1,800,000 clones, roughly 94% of them singletons. Sequences were obtained from naive CD8+ T cells sorted from blood. These receptors came from a young man in good health. CDR3s include the opening cysteine and the closing phenylalanine or tryptophan. Each record gives: V gene, clone size, J gene, D gene, CDR3 protein, CDR3 DNA. D genes are given only for firm matches. Only some rows state a clone size, as once, few, many or a class for expanded clones.

>TRBV4-1|-|TRBJ2-1|-
CASSQILDNEQFF
TGCGCCAGCAGCCAAATACTAGACAATGAGCAGTTCTTC
>TRBV4-3|few|TRBJ1-3|-
CASSPSPFQGEGNTIYF
TGCGCCAGCAGCCCCTCCCCTTTCCAGGGAGAAGGAAACACCATATATTTT
>TRBV13|-|TRBJ2-2|-
CASSRGATNTGELFF
TGTGCCAGCAGCCGGGGGGCTACGAACACCGGGGAGCTGTTTTTT
>TRBV27|once|TRBJ1-2|TRBD1
CASSLATGGAYGYTF
TGTGCCAGCAGTTTAGCAACAGGGGGCGCGTATGGCTACACCTTC
>TRBV5-1|-|TRBJ1-3|-
CASSLDAGAGNTIYF
TGCGCCAGCAGCTTGGATGCAGGGGCTGGAAACACCATATATTTT
>TRBV27|-|TRBJ2-1|-
CASSLWERDNEQFF
TGTGCCAGCAGTTTATGGGAGCGTGACAATGAGCAGTTCTTC
>TRBV28|once|TRBJ2-1|TRBD2
CASSPTSGGVHNEQFF
TGTGCCAGCAGTCCGACTAGCGGGGGGGTCCACAATGAGCAGTTCTTC
>TRBV27|-|TRBJ2-2|TRBD1
CASSTPRQGTGELFF
TGTGCCAGCAGTACCCCCCGACAGGGAACCGGGGAGCTGTTTTTT
>TRBV10-2|once|TRBJ2-3|-
CASSEWGIPDTQYF
TGCGCCAGCAGTGAGTGGGGGATCCCAGATACGCAGTATTTT
>TRBV5-1|-|TRBJ2-5|TRBD2
CASSLEGGLGETQYF
TGCGCCAGCAGCTTGGAGGGAGGGTTAGGAGAGACCCAGTACTTC
>TRBV7-9|once|TRBJ1-2|-
CASSLVGRSGDNYGYTF
TGTGCCAGCAGCTTAGTGGGAAGGAGTGGCGATAACTATGGCTACACCTTC
>TRBV28|once|TRBJ2-7|-
CASSNYEQYF
TGTGCCAGCAGCAATTACGAGCAGTACTTC
>TRBV20-1|-|TRBJ1-1|-
CSAREGTEAFF
TGCAGTGCTAGAGAGGGGACTGAAGCTTTCTTT
>TRBV6-5|-|TRBJ2-1|TRBD2
CASRPLAGVYNEQFF
TGTGCCAGCAGACCCCTAGCGGGAGTGTACAATGAGCAGTTCTTC
>TRBV4-1|-|TRBJ2-1|-
CASRGIGSGDEQFF
TGCGCCAGCAGGGGCATCGGGTCTGGGGATGAGCAGTTCTTC
>TRBV4-1|-|TRBJ2-1|-
CASSQVGGGVLNEQFF
TGCGCCAGCAGCCAAGTGGGCGGAGGCGTCTTAAATGAGCAGTTCTTC
>TRBV21-1|-|TRBJ2-7|-
CASSSIQNYYEQYF
TGTGCCAGCAGCTCCATACAGAATTACTACGAGCAGTACTTC
>TRBV5-1|once|TRBJ2-5|-
CASSLALGLANQETQYF
TGCGCCAGCAGCTTGGCCCTAGGGCTGGCGAACCAAGAGACCCAGTACTTC
>TRBV28|-|TRBJ2-7|-
CASSLSESHEQYF
TGTGCCAGCAGTTTATCGGAGTCCCACGAGCAGTACTTC
>TRBV7-9|-|TRBJ2-7|-
CASSLGDTYEQYF
TGTGCCAGCAGCTTAGGCGATACCTACGAGCAGTACTTC
>TRBV28|-|TRBJ1-2|-
CASSFRAGFLLNYGYTF
TGTGCCAGCAGTTTCCGGGCAGGGTTCCTATTGAACTATGGCTACACCTTC
>TRBV19|-|TRBJ1-2|-
CASTPTSGVWDPDGYTF
TGTGCCAGTACCCCGACTTCTGGGGTCTGGGACCCGGATGGCTACACCTTC
>TRBV5-4|-|TRBJ2-7|-
CASSSAETYEQYF
TGTGCCAGCAGCTCAGCGGAGACCTACGAGCAGTACTTC
>TRBV28|-|TRBJ1-5|-
CASSLLEGTDNQPQHF
TGTGCCAGCAGTTTATTGGAGGGGACGGACAATCAGCCCCAGCATTTT
>TRBV19|-|TRBJ1-5|-
CASSIVHSGSNQPQHF
TGTGCCAGTAGTATAGTACACAGCGGAAGCAATCAGCCCCAGCATTTT
>TRBV6-6|-|TRBJ2-7|-
CASSYSGVKSYEQYF
TGTGCCAGCAGTTACTCCGGAGTGAAGTCCTACGAGCAGTACTTC
>TRBV7-9|-|TRBJ2-2|TRBD1
CASSSGQFTGELFF
TGTGCCAGCAGCTCGGGACAGTTCACCGGGGAGCTGTTTTTT
>TRBV28|-|TRBJ2-5|-
CASSLMVGSETQYF
TGTGCCAGCAGTTTGATGGTGGGGTCAGAGACCCAGTACTTC
>TRBV27|once|TRBJ2-7|-
CASVGTYSYEQYF
TGTGCCAGCGTGGGGACGTATTCCTACGAGCAGTACTTC
>TRBV27|-|TRBJ2-7|TRBD1
CASSLSLGDRGIFEQYF
TGTGCCAGCAGTTTATCACTTGGGGACAGGGGCATCTTCGAGCAGTACTTC